The clone carrying this T cell receptor (beta chain) was seen repeatedly, ten times or more. What it binds is unknown. The data originate from a study of CD8 T cells in ankylosing spondylitis. Findings and caveats of the study: A motif in TCR beta, a set of 8 or 9 highly homologous variants, appeared characteristic of ankylosing spondylitis blood.

Using its own MiXCR run on the 5' RACE reads, TCRdb lists one record per CDR3 protein. The sample has around 770,000 distinct CDR3 sequences, about an eighth seen once; the top ten hold about 0.5%. There are 15 residues in the CDR3. J gave up 2 bases and V 7 bases, and 8 bases lay outside the gene matches. Germline CDR1 reads SGHTA; CDR2 reads FQGNSA. This chain joins TRBV7-2 and TRBJ2-7; 10 bases are a match to TRBD2. Sequencing input: blood, either unsorted or a sorted T cell fraction (not recorded which). This clonotype was sampled from a male donor with ankylosing spondylitis. CDR3 sequence (DNA): TGTGCCAGCACCGTACTAGCGGGAACTACCTACGAGCAGTACTTC. Encoded protein: CASTVLAGTTYEQYF.